Each of the 14 T cell receptor beta chains below was sequenced from the same sample in a study of type 1 regulatory T cells (dated by TCRdb to 2020 to 2023). Sequenced on an Illumina MiSeq. In-frame beta chains were kept once TCRdb had trimmed the public reads at Q25 with fastp and called clones with MiXCR. Duplicate CDR3 protein sequences are folded into a single record with the most common DNA and genes. Here the sample has 55,000 to 65,000 distinct CDR3 sequences; 62% occur a single time. The top ten constitute 1.5% to 2% of the sample. No antigen has been identified for these receptors. The specimen was cultured non-Tr1 T cells, either the whole culture or a sorted T cell fraction (not recorded which). Read against the paper, the sample's cell subset or site label means: non-Tr1 population from the T-allo10 product. These receptors originate from a human donor in good health.

The genes are TRBV19 and TRBJ2-5, with TRBD1 as a possible D gene (5 bases). The CDR3 covers 16 residues. V was clipped by 4 bases and J by 3 bases, with 18 bases between them. The germline V gene has CDR1 LNHDA and CDR2 SQIVND (reference sequence). CDR3 sequence reads: CASSNRGREEEETQYF. The CDR3 coding sequence is TGTGCCAGTAGTAACCGTGGCAGGGAAGAGGAAGAGACCCAGTACTTC.

The chain recombines TRBV6-5 with TRBJ2-3, with 13 bases matching TRBD2. Germline assignment: CDR1 MNHEY and CDR2 SVGAGI. The CDR3 runs 19 residues. The ends lost 4 bases at V and 5 bases at J; junction bases unmatched: 15. This CDR3 is CASSSGLAGQAHTRDTQYF. The CDR3 bases are TGTGCCAGCAGTTCGGGACTAGCGGGGCAGGCACACACCAGAGATACGCAGTATTTT.

The rearrangement joins TRBV20-1 to TRBJ2-3; TRBD2 aligns across 7 bases. This CDR3 is built from 14 residues. CDR1 and CDR2 (germline): DFQATT, SNEGSKA (reference sequence). J was trimmed by 1 base and V by 2 bases; bases with no gene match: 3. The chain's CDR3 is CSARSSGRTDTQYF. The CDR3 DNA follows: TGCAGTGCTAGATCTAGCGGACGCACAGATACGCAGTATTTT.

By sample share, this clonotype is medium-sized. The CDR3 region has the DNA TGTGCCAGCAGTGGGACCCTAGCCTACGAGCAGTACTTC. It is translated as CASSGTLAYEQYF. The chain uses TRBV6-5 and TRBJ2-7; either TRBD1 or TRBD2 may fit D (5 bases each). V was shortened by 5 bases and J by 2 bases, with 10 bases between the two germline ends. The CDR3 has 13 amino acids. Germline loops: CDR1 MNHEY, CDR2 SVGAGI.

This chain links TRBV5-5 with TRBJ2-5; D possibly corresponds to TRBD1 (5 bases). CDR3 length equals 15 residues. Looked up from germline, CDR1 is SGHKS and CDR2 is YYEKEE (reference sequence). Deletions cut 1 base from V and 2 bases from J, with 12 bases between. CDR3 DNA: TGTGCCAGCAGCTTGATGGGGCCGGGTCAAGAGACCCAGTACTTC. Translation gives CASSLMGPGQETQYF.

This rearrangement joins TRBV20-1 to TRBJ2-7, with 7 bases aligning to TRBD2. V was pared by 3 bases and J by 3 bases, with 5 bases of the junction left unmatched. The CDR3 is made up of 13 amino acids. Per germline, CDR1 DFQATT and CDR2 SNEGSKA (reference sequence). CDR3 loop: CSASGGSGYEQYF. The CDR3, as DNA: TGCAGTGCTAGCGGGGGGAGCGGCTACGAGCAGTACTTC.

This chain uses TRBV27 with TRBJ1-5; TRBD1 might be the D (5 bases). CDR1 is MNHEY and CDR2 is SMNVEV in the germline V gene (reference sequence). This CDR3 is 14 amino acids long. V shed 2 bases and J shed 5 bases, with 10 bases lying between them. Written as DNA, the CDR3 is TGTGCCAGCAGTTTAGTAAGGGGAGATCAGCCCCAGCATTTT. This encodes CASSLVRGDQPQHF.

This clonotype was detected only a few times. V and J are TRBV6-6 and TRBJ2-2; either TRBD1 or TRBD2 may supply D (5 bases each). Germline CDR1 MNHNY, CDR2 SVGAGI (reference sequence). This CDR3 spans 16 amino acids. V was cut by 6 bases and J by 2 bases, with 16 bases left in between. CDR3 region: CASREDKLLNTGELFF. Here the CDR3 DNA reads TGTGCCAGCAGGGAGGACAAACTTCTTAACACCGGGGAGCTGTTTTTT.

This sequence joins TRBV12-3 or TRBV12-4 and TRBJ2-1, with a tentative D call TRBD1 (6 bases). The CDR3 is 13 amino acids. With 2 bases removed from V and 6 bases from J, the gap between germline ends came to 8 bases. The chain's CDR3 is CASSLLGGNEQFF. The CDR3 DNA reads as TGTGCCAGCAGTTTACTAGGGGGCAATGAGCAGTTCTTC.

The rearrangement links TRBV20-1 to TRBJ2-5; TRBD1 matches 9 bases. The V segment lost 3 bases and the J segment 5 bases; nucleotides outside the gene matches: 7. The length of the CDR3 is 14 residues. Germline assignment: CDR1 DFQATT and CDR2 SNEGSKA (reference sequence). CDR3: CSARVQGAGETQYF. CDR3 nucleotide sequence: TGCAGTGCTAGGGTACAGGGGGCTGGTGAGACCCAGTACTTC.

The V call is TRBV29-1, the J call TRBJ2-7; D unresolved. Germline V lookup: CDR1 SQVTM, CDR2 ANQGSEA. V dropped 6 bases and J dropped 8 bases, with 14 bases sitting between them. This CDR3 contains 11 residues. The chain's CDR3 is CSVGQLSKQYF. The CDR3 coding sequence is TGCAGCGTAGGGCAGCTGAGTAAGCAGTACTTC.

The rearrangement links TRBV3-1 to TRBJ1-3; the match to TRBD1 covers 9 bases. There are 15 residues in the CDR3. J was trimmed by 2 bases and V by 4 bases; bases with no gene match: 3. Germline V gene lookup returns CDR1 LGHDT and CDR2 YNNKEL (reference sequence). The CDR3 nucleotides read TGTGCCAGCAGCCCCGGGACAGGGACTGGAAACACCATATATTTT. It encodes CASSPGTGTGNTIYF.

V and J are TRBV2 and TRBJ2-1, with no clear D. This CDR3 is 13 amino acids long. V was trimmed by 4 bases and J by 15 bases, leaving 19 bases between them. Germline CDR1 reads SNHLY; CDR2 reads FYNNEI. DNA of the CDR3: TGTGCCAGCAGTGCAGACACTATGAGTGACCCGTTCTTC. Translated, it gives CASSADTMSDPFF.

About this clonotype itself: No conserved phenylalanine or tryptophan is present at the end of the CDR3, so a read error is the likely explanation. The chain recombines TRBV6-2 or TRBV6-3 with TRBJ2-3, with D unresolved. The V end lost 2 bases, the J end lost 4 bases, and 4 bases lay between the germline ends. The CDR3 spans 12 residues. CDR1 is MNHEY, CDR2 SVGEGT, per germline. The CDR3 DNA is TGTGCCAGCAGTTACAGCCCAGATACGCAGTATCTT. This gives the protein CASSYSPDTQYL.